The 27 T cell receptor beta chains reported below all come from one sample, sequenced in a study of cytomegalovirus exposure and HLA in healthy donors. Libraries were prepared by immunoSEQ multiplex PCR; TCRdb keeps only in-frame clonotypes and omits some of them. The sample shows about 130,000 clones, nearly 90% of them seen only once. Sequencing was done on a sample of PBMCs. The receptors here all came from a young woman in good health and CMV-seronegative.

This chain joins TRBV5-1 and TRBJ2-2; 8 positions agree with TRBD1. The CDR3 covers 14 residues. The germline CDR1 and CDR2 sequences are SGHRS and YFSETQ. Trimming took 4 bases from V and 7 from J; bases not matched to a gene: 6. CDR3 in DNA: TGCGCCAGCAGCCCGGACAGGGAGGACGGGGAGCTGTTTTTT. It yields the protein CASSPDREDGELFF.

The chain employs TRBV9 and TRBJ1-2, with TRBD1 as a possible D gene (6 bases). Germline V gives CDR1 SGDLS, CDR2 YYNGEE. There are 15 residues in the CDR3. Trimming pared 0 bases from V and 8 bases from J, leaving 17 bases between. The CDR3 DNA reads as TGTGCCAGCAGCGTAGCCCCGGACAGATCGCCCGGCTACACCTTC. Protein sequence: CASSVAPDRSPGYTF.

The rearrangement links TRBV29-1 to TRBJ2-3; 10 bases line up with TRBD1. Trimming cost V 7 bases and J 6 bases; bases outside gene matches: 7. Germline-derived CDR1 and CDR2 are SQVTM and ANQGSEA. This CDR3 has 13 amino acids. The CDR3 region is CSAPGQGHDTQYF. CDR3 sequence (DNA): TGCAGCGCACCGGGACAGGGGCACGATACGCAGTATTTT.

This clone was picked up one time. The CDR3 sequence: CASSSGQGAGNTEAFF. DNA for the CDR3: TGCGCCAGCAGCTCAGGACAGGGGGCGGGGAACACTGAAGCTTTCTTT. V is TRBV5-1 and J is TRBJ1-1; 11 nucleotides line up with TRBD1. The CDR3 consists of 16 residues. Germline assignment: CDR1 SGHRS and CDR2 YFSETQ. Germline trimming cut 3 bases from V and 1 base from J; bases unmatched to any gene: 5. The variable domain in full, completed from reference TRBV5-1 and TRBJ1-1, reads KAGVTQTPRYLIKTRGQQVTLSCSPISGHRSVSWYQQTPGQGLQFLFEYFSETQRNKGNFPGRFSGRQFSNSRSEMNVSTLELGDSALYLCASSSGQGAGNTEAFFGQGTRLTVV.

This chain joins TRBV28 and TRBJ2-2; a possible D gene is TRBD1 (6 bases). Germline-derived CDR1 and CDR2 are MDHEN and SYDVKM. CDR3 length equals 15 residues. Trimming pared 7 bases from V and 5 bases from J, leaving 17 bases between. The CDR3 here is CASTLDRRQTGELFF. CDR3 nucleotide sequence: TGTGCCAGCACTCTCGACAGGCGACAAACCGGGGAGCTGTTTTTT.

This chain links TRBV4-2 with TRBJ2-1, with TRBD2 matching over 10 bases. The V gene end was trimmed by 0 bases and the J gene end by 2 bases; junction bases not matched to a gene: 1. The germline CDR1 and CDR2 sequences are LGHNA and YNFKEQ. The CDR3 is 16 residues long. CDR3 in amino acids: CASSQEGLAAYNEQFF. The CDR3 DNA reads TGTGCCAGCAGCCAAGAAGGACTAGCGGCCTACAATGAGCAGTTCTTC.

This sequence joins TRBV7-9 and TRBJ1-1, with D uncertain. Germline values: CDR1 SEHNR, CDR2 FQNEAQ (reference sequence). The ends were cut back, 2 bases at V and 5 bases at J, with 12 bases in the middle. CDR3 length: 14 amino acids. This chain's CDR3 is CASSLTEGETEAFF. CDR3 nucleotide sequence: TGTGCCAGCAGCTTAACCGAGGGAGAGACTGAAGCTTTCTTT.

V and J are TRBV18 and TRBJ1-5; possibly TRBD1 for D (6 bases). The ends were cut back, 3 bases at V and 7 bases at J, with 10 bases in the middle. CDR3 length: 13 amino acids. The germline CDR1 and CDR2 sequences are KGHSH and LQKENI. CDR3 protein: CASSPPGVQPQHF. CDR3 DNA sequence: TGTGCCAGCTCACCGCCAGGGGTCCAGCCCCAGCATTTT.

V is TRBV7-9 and J is TRBJ2-7; no firm D call. Trimming cost V 2 bases and J 6 bases, with 8 bases left between them. The germline V gene encodes CDR1 SEHNR and CDR2 FQNEAQ (reference sequence). This CDR3 comprises 12 residues. The CDR3, as DNA: TGTGCCAGCAGCTTAAGTTCAGGCGAGCAGTACTTC. This translates into CASSLSSGEQYF.

The chain recombines TRBV6-5 with TRBJ2-7; D ambiguous. V dropped 4 bases and J dropped 0 bases, with 13 bases sitting between them. The CDR3 contains 15 residues. Germline V lookup: CDR1 MNHEY, CDR2 SVGAGI. The CDR3 sequence: CASSCVGPSSYEQYV. Here the CDR3 DNA reads TGTGCCAGCAGTTGTGTGGGCCCTAGCTCCTACGAGCAGTACGTC.

J is TRBJ2-5 and V is TRBV11-2, with unresolved D. Trimming took off 2 bases at V and 3 bases at J, with 19 bases between the two ends. Germline V gene data show CDR1 as SGHAT and CDR2 as FQNNGV. The CDR3 spans 17 residues. Here the CDR3 reads CASSLYPLRSAEETQYF. The CDR3 DNA reads as TGTGCCAGCAGCTTATATCCGCTCAGGTCCGCCGAAGAGACCCAGTACTTC.

The J gene is TRBJ2-5, the V gene TRBV2; D may be TRBD1 (5 bases). The CDR3 is made up of 13 amino acids. Germline CDR1 reads SNHLY; CDR2 reads FYNNEI. V lost 6 bases and J 4 bases, leaving 12 bases between the germline ends. CDR3 in amino acids: CASREQVLETQYF. The CDR3 bases are TGTGCCAGCAGAGAACAGGTTTTAGAGACCCAGTACTTC.

The chain uses TRBV28 and TRBJ2-3; D may be TRBD2 (6 bases). The CDR3 is 15 residues long. Germline V gene sequence: CDR1 MDHEN, CDR2 SYDVKM. V lost 2 bases and J 8 bases, leaving 17 bases between the germline ends. The CDR3: CASSLSRVGGGTQYF. For the CDR3, the DNA is TGTGCCAGCAGTTTAAGCCGGGTGGGAGGTGGTACGCAGTATTTT.

The rearrangement joins TRBV7-9 to TRBJ2-3; D is ambiguous. There are 13 residues in the CDR3. The V gene's germline CDR1 is SEHNR and CDR2 FQNEAQ (reference sequence). Trimming pared 6 bases from V and 6 bases from J, leaving 13 bases between. CDR3: CASSQRDWDTQYF. DNA of the CDR3: TGTGCCAGCAGTCAACGCGACTGGGATACGCAGTATTTT.

The rearrangement links TRBV5-3 to TRBJ2-7; 11 bases match TRBD1. TRBV5-3 is marked as an open reading frame, function uncertain. The CDR3 length is 21 residues. V shed 7 bases, J shed 0 bases, and the junction held 24 bases outside the gene matches. CDR3 DNA: TGTGCCAGACTAGCTTGGGGTTTAGGGACAGGGGGTCACAACGGCTCCTACGAGCAGTACGTC. Amino acids: CARLAWGLGTGGHNGSYEQYV.

This chain links TRBV6-1 with TRBJ2-7, with TRBD2 identical over 8 bases. Per the germline V gene, CDR1 is MNHNS and CDR2 is SASEGT. The CDR3 has 15 residues. The ends lost 7 bases at V and 0 bases at J; junction bases unmatched: 8. The CDR3 sequence is CASTPGGGSSYEQYV. Here the CDR3 DNA reads TGTGCCAGCACCCCCGGGGGGGGCAGCTCCTACGAGCAGTACGTC.

The gene calls are TRBV4-2 and TRBJ2-6; D unclear. V was clipped by 7 bases and J by 2 bases, with 18 bases between them. Looked up from germline, CDR1 is LGHNA and CDR2 is YNFKEQ. The CDR3 loop spans 17 amino acids. The CDR3 is CASTDSVSSTGANVLTF. The CDR3 DNA is TGTGCCAGCACTGACTCGGTTTCATCCACTGGGGCCAACGTCCTGACTTTC.

The rearrangement joins TRBV7-6 to TRBJ2-3; the D is unclear. V lost 4 bases, J lost 6 bases, and 14 bases lay in between. The length of the CDR3 is 14 residues. Germline assignment: CDR1 SGHVS and CDR2 FNYEAQ. The CDR3 nucleotides read TGTGCCAGCAGCTCGGTCGGTCCGAGTGATACGCAGTATTTT. Protein: CASSSVGPSDTQYF.

This chain connects TRBV2 to TRBJ1-1; D is uncertain. CDR3 length: 14 amino acids. CDR1 and CDR2 from the germline V gene are SNHLY and FYNNEI. V was cut by 2 bases and J by 10 bases, with 17 bases left in between. The CDR3 nucleotides are TGTGCCAGCAGTGAAACTTTCCGGGAGGGTAGAGCTTTCTTT. Translating it yields CASSETFREGRAFF.

The chain couples TRBV6-1 to TRBJ2-3; 7 nucleotides agree with TRBD1. The junction had 9 bases not matched to a gene; V was cut back by 9 bases and J by 6 bases. CDR1 and CDR2 from the germline V gene are MNHNS and SASEGT. The CDR3 runs to 13 residues. For the CDR3, the DNA is TGTGCCAGATCGACAGGGCCCGTCGATACGCAGTATTTT. Translation: CARSTGPVDTQYF.

The gene calls are TRBV6-1 and TRBJ2-7; D might be TRBD1 (5 bases). This CDR3 has 13 residues. V lost 3 bases, J lost 6 bases, and 12 bases lay in between. Germline V lookup: CDR1 MNHNS, CDR2 SASEGT. The DNA of the CDR3 is TGTGCCAGCAGTGATAGACGGACAACCGAGCAGTACGTC. Its translation is CASSDRRTTEQYV.

This sequence joins TRBV9 and TRBJ1-1; TRBD1 might be the D (6 bases). CDR3 length: 15 residues. Germline loops: CDR1 SGDLS, CDR2 YYNGEE. Trimming took 5 bases from V and 8 from J, leaving 22 bases between them. DNA for the CDR3: TGTGCCAGCAGGGCGACAGGAACCCCACAAGGGGAAGCTTTCTTT. Protein sequence: CASRATGTPQGEAFF.

This chain links TRBV7-9 with TRBJ1-1; D unresolved. Germline values: CDR1 SEHNR, CDR2 FQNEAQ (reference sequence). The V and J ends lost 5 bases and 5 bases respectively, with 15 bases between them. The CDR3 is 14 amino acids. CDR3 sequence: CASSPGWERTEAFF. CDR3 coding DNA: TGTGCCAGCAGCCCCGGGTGGGAGCGAACTGAAGCTTTCTTT.

The J gene is TRBJ2-7, the V gene TRBV7-6; 13 positions match TRBD2. Germline-derived CDR1 and CDR2 are SGHVS and FNYEAQ. After removal of 5 bases from V and 5 bases from J, the junction contained 15 bases not matched to a gene. The CDR3 covers 18 residues. CDR3 residues: CASSGRTSGSRQGNEQYF. CDR3 bases: TGTGCCAGCAGCGGGAGGACTAGCGGGAGCCGACAGGGAAACGAGCAGTACTTC.

The chain employs TRBV5-1 and TRBJ1-2; the D gene is possibly TRBD1 (6 bases). V gave up 0 bases and J gave up 8 bases, with 8 bases separating them. This CDR3 has 12 residues. CDR1 SGHRS and CDR2 YFSETQ come from the germline V gene. Here the CDR3 DNA reads TGCGCCAGCAGCTTGGCACAGGGAGGCTACACCTTC. Its protein product is CASSLAQGGYTF.

V is TRBV2 and J is TRBJ1-2, with a tentative D call TRBD1 (5 bases). V lost 3 bases, J lost 1 base, and 9 bases lay in between. CDR3 length: 14 amino acids. Germline V gene data show CDR1 as SNHLY and CDR2 as FYNNEI. The CDR3 loop is CASSDDSFNYGYTF. Written as DNA, the CDR3 is TGTGCCAGCAGTGATGACAGTTTTAACTATGGCTACACCTTC. Variable domain in full (rest from reference TRBV2 and TRBJ1-2): EPEVTQTPSHQVTQMGQEVILRCVPISNHLYFYWYRQILGQKVEFLVSFYNNEISEKSEIFDDQFSVERPDGSNFTLKIRSTKLEDSAMYFCASSDDSFNYGYTFGSGTRLTVV.

In its sample, this clone was seen once. This sequence joins TRBV13 and TRBJ2-7; 9 nucleotides match TRBD2. Germline values: CDR1 PRHDT, CDR2 FYEKMQ (reference sequence). J was trimmed by 4 bases and V by 2 bases; bases with no gene match: 6. The CDR3 spans 15 residues. The CDR3 nucleotides are TGTGCCAGCAGCTTATCTAGCGGGGATTCGTACGAGCAGTACTTC. It yields the protein CASSLSSGDSYEQYF.